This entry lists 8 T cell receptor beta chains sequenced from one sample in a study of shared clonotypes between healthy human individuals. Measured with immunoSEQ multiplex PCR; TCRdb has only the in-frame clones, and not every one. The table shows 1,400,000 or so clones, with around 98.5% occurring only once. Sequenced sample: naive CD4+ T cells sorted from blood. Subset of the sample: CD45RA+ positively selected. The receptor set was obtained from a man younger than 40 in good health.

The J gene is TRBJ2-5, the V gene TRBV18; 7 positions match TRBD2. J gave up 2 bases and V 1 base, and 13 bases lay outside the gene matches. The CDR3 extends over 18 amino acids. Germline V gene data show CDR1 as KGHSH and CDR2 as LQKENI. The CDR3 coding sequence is TGTGCCAGCTCACCACTCCAACCTCGACTAGCACGGCAAGAGACCCAGTACTTC. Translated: CASSPLQPRLARQETQYF.

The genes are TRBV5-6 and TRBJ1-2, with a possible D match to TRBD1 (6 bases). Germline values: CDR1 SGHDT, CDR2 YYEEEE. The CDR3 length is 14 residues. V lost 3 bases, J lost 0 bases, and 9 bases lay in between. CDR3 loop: CASSSGAANYGYTF. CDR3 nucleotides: TGTGCCAGCAGCTCGGGGGCCGCTAACTATGGCTACACCTTC. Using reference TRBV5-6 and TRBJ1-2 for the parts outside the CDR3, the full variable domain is DAGVTQSPTHLIKTRGQQVTLRCSPKSGHDTVSWYQQALGQGPQFIFQYYEEEERQRGNFPDRFSGHQFPNYSSELNVNALLLGDSALYLCASSSGAANYGYTFGSGTRLTVV.

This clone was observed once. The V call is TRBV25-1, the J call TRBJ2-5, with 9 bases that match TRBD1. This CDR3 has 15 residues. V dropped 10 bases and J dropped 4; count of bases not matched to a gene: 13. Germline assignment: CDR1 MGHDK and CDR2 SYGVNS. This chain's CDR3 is CATASRDRALETQYF. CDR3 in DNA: TGTGCCACCGCCTCCCGGGACAGGGCTTTAGAGACCCAGTACTTC.

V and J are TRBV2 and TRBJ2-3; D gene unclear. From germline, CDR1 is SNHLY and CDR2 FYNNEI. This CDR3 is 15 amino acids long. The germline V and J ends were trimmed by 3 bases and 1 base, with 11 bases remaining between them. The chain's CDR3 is CASSERPRGTDTQYF. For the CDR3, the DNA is TGTGCCAGCAGTGAGCGACCCCGTGGCACAGATACGCAGTATTTT.

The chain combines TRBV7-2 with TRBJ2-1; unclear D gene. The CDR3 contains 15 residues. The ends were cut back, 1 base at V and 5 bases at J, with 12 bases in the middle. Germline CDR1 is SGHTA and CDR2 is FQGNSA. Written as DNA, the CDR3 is TGTGCCAGCAGCTTAGTATTCGTCGGGCACAATGAGCAGTTCTTC. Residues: CASSLVFVGHNEQFF.

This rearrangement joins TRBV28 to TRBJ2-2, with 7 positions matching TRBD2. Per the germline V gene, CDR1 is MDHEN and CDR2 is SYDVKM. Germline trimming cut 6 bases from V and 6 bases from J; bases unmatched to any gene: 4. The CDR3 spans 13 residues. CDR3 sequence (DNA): TGTGCCAGCAGCCTCGGACTAGCCGGGGAGCTGTTTTTT. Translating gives CASSLGLAGELFF.

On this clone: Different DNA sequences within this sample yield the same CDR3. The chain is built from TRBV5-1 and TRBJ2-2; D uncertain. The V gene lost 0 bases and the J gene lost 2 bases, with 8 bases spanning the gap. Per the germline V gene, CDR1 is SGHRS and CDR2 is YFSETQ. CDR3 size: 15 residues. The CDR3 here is CASSLGAANTGELFF. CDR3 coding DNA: TGCGCCAGCAGCTTGGGGGCGGCCAACACCGGGGAGCTGTTTTTT.

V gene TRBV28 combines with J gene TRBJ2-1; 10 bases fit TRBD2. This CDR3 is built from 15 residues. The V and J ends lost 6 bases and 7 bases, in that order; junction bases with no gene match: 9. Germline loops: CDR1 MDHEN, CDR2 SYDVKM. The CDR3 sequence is CASSQREGRRNEQFF. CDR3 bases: TGTGCCAGCAGCCAGCGGGAGGGCCGTAGGAATGAGCAGTTCTTC.